The TCR beta chain under discussion was sequenced for a study of blood T cell repertoires in COVID-19 (dated by TCRdb to about 2020). Some background on the complete study: Samples covering the acute and convalescent phases of COVID-19 were provided by collaborators in the United States, Italy and Spain. The prospective study material was composed of cDNA or gDNA derived from T cells, B-cell-depleted T cells, or PBMCs. Subjects who had been exposed to COVID-19, were actively infected with it, or had recovered from it provided the deeply sampled blood TCRbeta repertoires that made up the dataset. The repertoires were released in a freely available public database intended as a resource for research on the immune response to SARS-CoV-2. The samples were drawn from two sources: the first 160 participants of the ongoing ImmuneRACE study, and approximately 1,300 subjects contributed by 6 global collaborators. A de-identified subject ID, COVID-19 status, age in years and sex were almost always included in the sample metadata. HLA class I and class II types, where available, came from metadata supplied by the sample provider rather than from assay-based typing. Results and caveats for the whole study, not just this receptor: The quantity of clinical and demographic metadata differed by source and by participant and was supplied without curation.

Taken from cysteine to phenylalanine, the CDR3 has 11 residues. Of all the DNA, just the CDR3 is kept, 33 bases in frame from base 1. CDR1 and CDR2 (DFQATT, SNEGSKA) derive from the germline V gene (reference sequence). Trimming removed 6 bases from V and 8 bases from J, leaving 13 bases between the germline ends. Concerning this clone itself: There is no known antigen for this receptor. Per-base quality was not reported, and no clone a single base away is much larger than it.

The immunoSEQ Assay, a bias-controlled multiplex PCR, was used to amplify TCRbeta CDR3 regions from genomic DNA. The authors processed their data as follows. Nucleated cell counts per sample were estimated from amplification of reference gene primers within the assay. To quantify the absolute abundance of each unique TCRbeta CDR3 rearrangement, sequence reads were collapsed and filtered. Productive Simpson clonality was computed per sample as the square root of Simpson's diversity index over productive rearrangements. Drawn from immuneACCESS, this table holds only the in-frame rearrangements with V and J called that TCRdb kept. Clones are partly lost; checked studies trace under half to an unresolved V gene and leave the rest unexplained. V and J calls and clone size follow that table, whereas D and trimming were derived from the DNA. For this sample there are about 140,000 clones; roughly 86% appear just once. The top ten clones comprise about 1.7% of the sample.

Collaborating institutions collected whole blood in K2EDTA tubes following their own protocols. Collaborator samples were shipped for TCRbeta analysis as frozen whole blood, isolated PBMCs, or DNA extracted from either sample type. This chain joins TRBV20-1 to TRBJ1-2; TRBD1 is a possible D gene, resting on 5 matching bases. The origin of this receptor is a man in his sixties or seventies with acute or convalescent COVID-19. The specimen sequenced was peripheral blood. The sequenced DNA is TGCAGTGCCTCCCTTCAGGGCGGCTACACCTTC. The encoded protein is CSASLQGGYTF.